Given below is one TCR beta chain in context. The antigen remains undetermined. This sample stems from a study of beta chain features in type 1 diabetes. Expressed TCRB transcripts were sequenced because the isolated RNA had all been reverse transcribed beforehand. Profiled with immunoSEQ multiplex PCR; TCRdb holds only in-frame clones, not every one. Of under 50,000 clones detected, 51% appear once; the ten largest clones hold less than 2.5%. Findings and caveats of the study: Healthy donors had naive, central memory and Treg TCRB repertoires that appeared less similar than those seen among patients. A pattern of fewer insertions and more deletions at VDJ junctions was seen in type 1 diabetes patients.

The sequenced material came from Tregs from blood. The receptor was isolated from a woman younger than 30 in good health.

The CDR3 region is CASSRGLAGGYEQFF. DNA of the CDR3: TGCGCCAGCAGCCGCGGGTTAGCGGGAGGGTATGAGCAGTTCTTC. The chain recombines TRBV4-3 with TRBJ2-1; 11 positions match TRBD2. Germline CDR1 LGHNA, CDR2 YSLEER. J was trimmed by 8 bases and V by 4 bases; bases with no gene match: 7. The length of the CDR3 is 15 residues.